This entry features one TCR beta chain sequence. Participants were aged about 18 to 90 years, lived in 24 US areas, and enrolled virtually. Clinical histories supplied by participants themselves formed the basis of cohort assignment. Germline-derived CDR1 and CDR2 are PRHDT and FYEKMQ (reference sequence). CDR3 size: 13 residues. The V end lost 4 bases, the J end lost 8 bases, and 11 bases lay between the germline ends. This sample was taken from a study of blood T cell repertoires in COVID-19. Turning to the study itself: Both acute and convalescent COVID-19 samples were obtained from the United States, Italy and Spain.

Study processing details: Nucleated cell number was recorded as an estimate derived from reference gene primer amplification. The table came from immunoSEQ multiplex PCR; TCRdb's copy has only in-frame clones and leaves some out. The DNA gave D and trimming, while V, J and clone size come from that table. The sample contains under 500,000 clones, roughly 87% of which appear only once. The sample was PBMCs or T cells enriched from blood (not recorded which). The chain carries TRBV13 and TRBJ2-2; D might be TRBD2 (5 bases). This receptor was identified in a woman aged 18-29 years with acute COVID-19. The CDR3 DNA reads as TGTGCCAGCAGCTCTGGGAGCTTGGGGGAGCTGTTTTTT. Translated: CASSSGSLGELFF.